This T cell receptor (beta chain) is drawn from a study of vaccination and CD4 T cells after COVID-19. For the study at large: Across the group, participants received two doses of either BNT162b2 or mRNA-1273 vaccine. Ranging from 14 to 241, the interval between dose two and post-vaccine sampling had a median of 72 days. Overlapping SARS-CoV-2, HCoV-NL63, HCoV-OC43 and HCoV-229E spike peptides stimulated the cells. The study's findings and limits: This study had few convalescent patients and no early post-infection samples.

The treatment denotes: approximately nine-day PBMC culture with coronavirus spike peptide pools or control peptides (ViraFEST assay). Germline V gives CDR1 SGHNT, CDR2 YENEEA. Trimming removed 10 bases at V and 5 bases at J, with 18 bases between. This CDR3 is built from 13 residues. To note about this clonotype: Its antigen remains unidentified.

Sequenced with the Oncomine TCR Beta short-read assay was DNA taken from cultured CD4+ T cells. TCRdb fed the PCR reads into MiXCR, producing one record per CDR3 protein. This sample has about 20,000 distinct CDR3 sequences; 45% to 55% occur once, and the top ten carry nearly 7.5%. This chain links TRBV11-3 with TRBJ2-7; D might be TRBD2 (5 bases). This sequence originates from a human donor who had recovered from COVID-19. The sequenced sample was CD4+ T cells from blood, cultured in vitro. The CDR3 nucleotides read TGTGCCACCCCCAGAGGGCATGTCCACGAGCAGTACTTC. Its translation is CATPRGHVHEQYF.